The text below deals with one TCR beta chain. Its antigen remains unidentified. No base quality information exists; no much larger clone differs at one position. The germline V end is reduced by 4 bases and the J end by 5 bases; junction bases left unmatched: 7. The CDR1 and CDR2 encoded by the germline V gene are SGHTA and FQGNSA. From its cysteine to its phenylalanine, the CDR3 spans 15 amino acids. Kept here is only the CDR3 DNA, which spans 45 bases and is read in frame from base 1. This entry comes from a study of Ad26.COV2.S vaccination and SARS-CoV-2 variants (dated by TCRdb to about 2021). General notes on the study: Donors in the vaccine arm were drawn from COV1001, a multicentre, randomized, double-blind, placebo-controlled phase I-IIa trial testing Ad26.COV2.S in healthy adults. Ad26.COV2.S was given intramuscularly at 5x10^10 or 1x10^11 viral particles, as a single shot or as two shots 56 days apart. TCRbeta repertoire sequencing was used to assess the specificity and breadth of SARS-CoV-2-reactive T cell receptors after Ad26.COV2.S vaccination. A total of some 30 samples were included in the TCR-sequenced set, comprising some 20 Ad26.COV2.S vaccine recipients, 5 placebo recipients and 8 SARS-CoV-2 convalescent individuals. Trial participants were randomized into five groups of five: low-dose or high-dose Ad26.COV2.S given once or twice, or placebo on both occasions. Blinding of investigators to trial group allocation was maintained during experiments and outcome assessment. Study-wide findings and limitations: The study was not powered for comparison of responses between vaccine doses or regimens. After vaccination, spike-specific CD8+ and CD4+ T cell responses were reported to show substantial breadth. Non-spike TCR breadth was comparable between vaccine and placebo recipients, consistent with the vaccine containing only spike. According to the authors, total T cell responses may have been underestimated by the TCR breadth and depth analyses. Spike-specific TCR breadth was higher in Ad26.COV2.S recipients than in placebo recipients (P = 0.0014).

The intended sense of this specimen's treatment or condition label: some 20 received Ad26.COV2.S at low or high dose, single or two shots; a few received placebo; per-sample allocation not given. For vaccine and placebo recipients, repertoires were sequenced using samples collected on day 63 after the first injection. In Cohort 1b, roughly 26 adults aged 18-55 years were enrolled at a single site in Boston, USA, between 29 July and 7 August 2020. As a vaccine, Ad26.COV2.S was a replication-incompetent adenovirus type 26 vector that expressed a prefusion-stabilized SARS-CoV-2 spike protein derived from the original Wuhan strain. TCRbeta CDR3 regions were sequenced with the immunoSEQ Assay. After extraction, genomic DNA underwent amplification by bias-controlled multiplex PCR, followed by high-throughput sequencing. The paper's processing steps were these. To quantify the absolute abundance of every unique TCRbeta CDR3 region, sequences were collapsed and filtered. T cell fraction was estimated by normalizing TCRbeta template counts to usable DNA, with usable DNA measured through amplification of reference genes found in all nucleated cells. Repertoire TCRs were annotated as SARS-CoV-2-specific by exact matching of V gene, CDR3 amino acid sequence and J gene to a known reactive TCR set. MIRA supplied the reference SARS-CoV-2 TCR set, which was filtered for enrichment in COVID-19-positive ImmuneCODE repertoires so that public or cross-reactive TCRs were removed. Using the MIRA antigens, annotated TCRs were further analysed by specific ORF or by position within an ORF. Breadth was defined as the number of annotated unique rearrangements divided by the total number of unique productive rearrangements, and depth was defined as the summed frequency of the annotated unique rearrangements. TCR breadth was compared between groups using two-sided Wilcoxon rank-sum tests. TCRdb took over this immuneACCESS table, retaining in-frame rearrangements with V and J assigned. Such tables are incomplete; in checked studies, under half of the missing clones stem from an unresolved V gene, and the remainder is unexplained. V, J and clone size derive from that table, while D and trimming were established from the DNA sequence. The sample yields 350,000 to 500,000 clones; around 90% were counted once. The ten largest clones add up to less than 15% of the sample.

The source of this sequence is a person between 18 and 65 years old who received the Ad26.COV2.S COVID-19 vaccine or a placebo. The starting material was peripheral blood, obtained in a trial of Ad26.COV2.S vaccine versus placebo. The chain employs TRBV7-2 and TRBJ2-1; the central 8 bases match TRBD2. CDR3 sequence: CASSSLAVRDNEQFF. Here is the DNA: TGTGCCAGCAGCTCACTAGCGGTGAGAGACAATGAGCAGTTCTTC. Extended through the reference TRBV7-2 and TRBJ2-1 proteins, this CDR3 yields the full variable domain: GAGVSQSPSNKVTEKGKDVELRCDPISGHTALYWYRQSLGQGLEFLIYFQGNSAPDKSGLPSDRFSAERTGGSVSTLTIQRTQQEDSAVYLCASSSLAVRDNEQFFGPGTRLTVL.